This T cell receptor (beta chain) stems from a study of tumor-infiltrating lymphocytes in oesophageal squamous cell carcinoma. CDR1 and CDR2 (germline): KGHSH, LQKENI. CDR3 size: 14 residues. V gave up 5 bases and J gave up 5 bases; unmatched junction bases: 8. This clonotype was counted ten times or more. MiXCR was run by TCRdb on the PCR reads, yielding one entry per CDR3 protein. Of 15,000 to 20,000 distinct CDR3 sequences in the sample, less than 55% were seen once. The clonotype comes from a female donor with esophageal squamous cell carcinoma. Sequencing was performed on blood. This rearrangement joins TRBV18 to TRBJ1-1; 7 nucleotides match TRBD1. The CDR3 sequence: CASSFRGSVTEAFF. The CDR3 DNA sequence: TGTGCCAGCTCATTCAGGGGGAGTGTTACTGAAGCTTTCTTT.